This TCR beta chain was captured by sequencing in a study of blood T cell repertoires in COVID-19. Study summary: T cells, B-cell-depleted T cells, or PBMCs provided the cDNA or gDNA that served as material.

Measured with immunoSEQ multiplex PCR; TCRdb has only the in-frame clones, and not every one. The data contain 75,000 to 90,000 clones, over 70% of them singletons. The germline V gene has CDR1 KGHSH and CDR2 LQKENI. There are 18 residues in the CDR3. Trimming at V came to 3 bases and at J to 0 bases, leaving 11 bases not matched to a gene. The V gene is TRBV18, the J gene TRBJ2-1, with 7 bases lining up with TRBD2. The source material was peripheral blood. The origin of this receptor is a woman in her thirties or forties with active or convalescent COVID-19. The CDR3 reads CASSPDRARTSSYNEQFF. The DNA of the CDR3 is TGTGCCAGCTCACCCGACCGGGCCAGGACTAGCTCCTACAATGAGCAGTTCTTC.